The clone carrying this TCR beta chain occurred once. Its specificity is not known. PCR was performed using 60 Vbeta and 13 Jbeta primers. The method was immunoSEQ multiplex PCR; TCRdb's version includes in-frame clones alone and lacks a portion of them. The sample lists around 180,000 clones, around four fifths occurring once. The data belong to a study of cytomegalovirus exposure and HLA in healthy donors. Findings and limits, study-wide: There were some public TCRs occurring in many donors, but most TCR sequences were rare. Per a prior analysis, the majority of TCR beta V segments were productive roughly 90% or roughly 30% of the time. In a later analysis, most CMV-associated TCR beta chains appeared HLA-restricted.

Germline V gene sequence: CDR1 LGHNA, CDR2 YSLEER. The CDR3 covers 19 residues. V was pared by 0 bases and J by 3 bases, with 20 bases between. Specimen: PBMCs. The chain links TRBV4-3 to TRBJ1-4, with a weak D call TRBD1 (6 bases). This sequence was found in a boy younger than 10 in good health and CMV-seronegative. The CDR3 coding sequence is TGCGCCAGCAGCCAAGATTCGTTCAGGGGAAGAGCGGCTAATGAAAAACTGTTTTTT. This codes for CASSQDSFRGRAANEKLFF.